The TCR beta chain under discussion was sequenced for a study of graft-versus-host responses after intestinal transplantation. Study-level background: Isolated intestinal, liver-intestinal, or multivisceral transplants were what recipients had. Induction using anti-thymocyte globulin, followed by tacrolimus and steroids for about three years, was given to all recipients.

V was clipped by 6 bases and J by 3 bases; unmatched bases: 6. Germline-derived CDR1 and CDR2 are SEHNR and FQNEAQ (reference sequence). The CDR3 contains 16 residues. Whole-study results and caveats: Researchers found GvH clones in recipient marrow, and some showed up first in ileum or blood.

Produced via immunoSEQ multiplex PCR; TCRdb's table is partial and in-frame only. The repertoire holds some 8,200 clones, with around 93% as singletons. Comments on this clone: Its antigen is unidentified.

The chain joins TRBV7-9 to TRBJ2-1; 12 bases align to TRBD2. The sample here was PBMCs, taken 30 to 31 days after intestinal transplant. This TCR derives from a human patient who received an intestinal transplant, so some T cells may come from the graft donor. This CDR3 is CASRTSGGSGYNEQFF. CDR3 nucleotide sequence: TGTGCCAGCAGGACTAGCGGGGGATCGGGCTACAATGAGCAGTTCTTC.